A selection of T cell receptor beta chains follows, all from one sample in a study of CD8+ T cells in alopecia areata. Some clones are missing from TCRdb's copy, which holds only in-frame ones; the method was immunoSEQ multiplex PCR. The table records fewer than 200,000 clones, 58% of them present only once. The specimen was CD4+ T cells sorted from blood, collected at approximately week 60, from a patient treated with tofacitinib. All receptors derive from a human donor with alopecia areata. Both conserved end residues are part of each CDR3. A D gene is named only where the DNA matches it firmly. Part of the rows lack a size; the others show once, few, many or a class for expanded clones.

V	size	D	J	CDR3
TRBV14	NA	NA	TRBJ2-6	CASSQVQGYSGANVLTF
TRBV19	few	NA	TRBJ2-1	CASKSSREQFF
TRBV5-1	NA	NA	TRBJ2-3	CASSPQPTDTQYF
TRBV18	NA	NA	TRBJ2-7	CASSVTGSHYEQYF
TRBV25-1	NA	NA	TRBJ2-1	CASSDSGTLVEQFF
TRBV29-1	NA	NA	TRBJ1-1	CSVDIQGTEAFF
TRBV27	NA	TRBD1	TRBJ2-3	CASSPTDRGRTDTQYF
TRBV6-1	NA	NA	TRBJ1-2	CAYRGSYGYTF
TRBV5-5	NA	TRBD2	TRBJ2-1	CASSLATGLAGYEQFF
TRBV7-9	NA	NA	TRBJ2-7	CASSLGQGGGGYEQYF
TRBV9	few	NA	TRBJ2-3	CASSDEGDTQYF
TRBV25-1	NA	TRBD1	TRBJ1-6	CASRESRTGNSPLHF
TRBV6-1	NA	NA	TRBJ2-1	CASSELDPHNEQFF
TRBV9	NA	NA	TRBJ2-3	CASSVVTSTDTQYF
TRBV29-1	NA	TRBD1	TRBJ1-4	CSVRTGANEKLFF
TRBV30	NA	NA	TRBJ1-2	CAWRGAHYTF
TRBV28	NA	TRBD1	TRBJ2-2	CASNPTGGFDTGELFF
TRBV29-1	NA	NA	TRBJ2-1	CSVEDQGGREFF
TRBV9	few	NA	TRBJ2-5	CASSVDTETQYF
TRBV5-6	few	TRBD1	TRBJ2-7	CASGDRGLYEQYF
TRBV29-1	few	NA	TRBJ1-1	CSAAGRLNTEAFF
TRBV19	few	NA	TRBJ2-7	CASSTGRAFEQYF
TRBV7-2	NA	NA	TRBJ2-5	CASSFPGTRRETQYF
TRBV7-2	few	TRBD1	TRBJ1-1	CASSLGQASEAFF
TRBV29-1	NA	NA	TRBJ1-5	CSVVWGDNQPQHF